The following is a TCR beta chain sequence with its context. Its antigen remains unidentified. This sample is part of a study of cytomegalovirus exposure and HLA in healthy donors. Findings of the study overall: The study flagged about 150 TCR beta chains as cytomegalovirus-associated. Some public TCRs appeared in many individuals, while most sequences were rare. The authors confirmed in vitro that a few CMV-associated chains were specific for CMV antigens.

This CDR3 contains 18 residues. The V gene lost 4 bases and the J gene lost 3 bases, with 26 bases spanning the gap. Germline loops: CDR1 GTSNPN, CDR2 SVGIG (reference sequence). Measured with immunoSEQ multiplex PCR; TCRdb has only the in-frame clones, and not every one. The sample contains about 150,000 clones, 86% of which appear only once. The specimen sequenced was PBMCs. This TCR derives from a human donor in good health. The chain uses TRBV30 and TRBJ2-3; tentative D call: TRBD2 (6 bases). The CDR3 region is CAWIPGVFIGVRTDTQYF. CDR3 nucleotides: TGTGCCTGGATTCCGGGAGTCTTTATTGGAGTTCGAACAGATACGCAGTATTTT.